This note documents a single T cell receptor (beta chain) sequence. This entry is derived from a study of blood T cell repertoires in COVID-19. Across the whole study: Donors in the United States, Italy and Spain gave samples during acute or convalescent COVID-19. T cells, B-cell-depleted T cells, or PBMCs provided the cDNA or gDNA that served as material.

Original processing notes: Counts of nucleated cells, estimated from reference gene primer amplification, were obtained. Assay: immunoSEQ multiplex PCR; the TCRdb copy retains only in-frame clones and omits some. V and J calls and clone size are those listed in that table; D and trimming were worked out from the DNA. The sample carries approximately 97,000 clones, approximately 90% recorded once. Between the trimmed V and J ends, which lost 0 bases and 5 bases, there was a span of 16 bases. This CDR3 is built from 16 residues. Per germline, CDR1 KGHSH and CDR2 LQKENI. This TCR derives from a man in his sixties with acute or convalescent COVID-19. V and J are TRBV18 and TRBJ2-5; D is unclear. Source material: peripheral blood. The CDR3, as DNA: TGTGCCAGCTCACCACCGGCCCTAGGCGGAGCGGAGACCCAGTACTTC. Its protein product is CASSPPALGGAETQYF. Looking up the rest from reference TRBV18 and TRBJ2-5 gives the full variable domain: NAGVMQNPRHLVRRRGQEARLRCSPMKGHSHVYWYRQLPEEGLKFMVYLQKENIIDESGMPKERFSAEFPKEGPSILRIQQVVRGDSAAYFCASSPPALGGAETQYFGPGTRLLVL.